Following are 8 T cell receptor beta chains from one sample sequenced in a study of neurological immune-mediated disorders. From the 5' RACE reads, TCRdb called clonotypes with MiXCR, one entry per CDR3 protein. Of tens of thousands of distinct CDR3 sequences in the sample, roughly 3.7% were seen once. Sequenced material: PBMCs. These receptors were collected from a man in his fifties with multiple sclerosis.

There are many counts of this clonotype. The V and J genes are TRBV10-3 and TRBJ1-1, with D possibly matching TRBD1 (5 bases). Trimming removed 3 bases from V and 4 bases from J, with 9 bases in between. CDR1 is ENHRY, CDR2 SYGVKD, per germline. There are 13 residues in the CDR3. DNA of the CDR3: TGTGCCATCAGTGACATACAGGCCACTGAAGCTTTCTTT. Translated, it gives CAISDIQATEAFF.

This clonotype was seen repeatedly, ten times or more. The chain couples TRBV15 to TRBJ2-3; D could derive from TRBD1 or TRBD2 (5 bases each). Trimming stripped 3 bases from V and 6 bases from J, with 19 bases between. CDR1 is LNHNV and CDR2 is YYDKDF in the germline V gene (reference sequence). The CDR3 runs to 16 residues. CDR3 DNA sequence: TGTGCCACCAGCAGGGATTACGGGGCCGGATACGATACGCAGTATTTT. It codes for CATSRDYGAGYDTQYF. Together with reference TRBV15 and TRBJ2-3, the CDR3 gives the full variable domain: DAMVIQNPRYQVTQFGKPVTLSCSQTLNHNVMYWYQQKSSQAPKLLFHYYDKDFNNEADTPDNFQSRRPNTSFCFLDIRSPGLGDTAMYLCATSRDYGAGYDTQYFGPGTRLTVL.

This clonotype was recorded many times. V is TRBV12-3 or TRBV12-4 and J is TRBJ2-7; D is unresolved. The CDR3 has 12 amino acids. Deletions cut 3 bases from V and 7 bases from J, with 10 bases between. CDR3 sequence (DNA): TGTGCCAGCAGTTTTTTTGGATGGGAGCAGTACTTC. This translates into CASSFFGWEQYF.

This clonotype was seen at least ten times. The rearrangement uses TRBV7-6 and TRBJ1-2, with a tentative D call TRBD1 (5 bases). V shed 5 bases and J shed 7 bases, with 11 bases lying between them. CDR1 is SGHVS and CDR2 is FNYEAQ in the germline V gene. The CDR3 is 12 residues long. The CDR3 region is CASSRDFGGYTF. CDR3 coding DNA: TGTGCCAGCAGCCGGGACTTCGGTGGCTACACCTTC.

This clonotype was seen many times. This rearrangement joins TRBV10-3 to TRBJ2-3; 15 nucleotides match TRBD2. CDR1 and CDR2 from the germline V gene are ENHRY and SYGVKD. The J segment lost 6 bases and the V segment lost 10 bases, leaving 8 bases of the junction unmatched. CDR3 length: 15 amino acids. CDR3 sequence reads: CATWTSGGASDTQYF. The CDR3 nucleotides read TGTGCCACCTGGACTAGCGGGGGGGCCAGCGATACGCAGTATTTT.

A word on this clonotype: A junction boundary mismatches the germline segment, possibly from a read error. This rearrangement joins TRBV6-5 to TRBJ1-5; D unresolved. This CDR3 region has 15 residues. Germline V gives CDR1 MNHEY, CDR2 SVGAGI. The CDR3 DNA reads TGTGCCAGCAGTTACGGGCGGTTTAGCAATCAGCCCCAGAATTTT. It encodes CASSYGRFSNQPQNF.

This clonotype was picked up many times. The genes are TRBV5-1 and TRBJ1-1; no clear D. Germline V CDR1 and CDR2: SGHRS, YFSETQ. The V gene lost 3 bases and the J gene lost 3 bases, with 12 bases spanning the gap. CDR3 size: 14 residues. CDR3 sequence reads: CASSSIRWDTEAFF. The CDR3 region has the DNA TGCGCCAGCAGCTCGATAAGGTGGGACACTGAAGCTTTCTTT. Full variable domain (missing parts from reference TRBV5-1 and TRBJ1-1): KAGVTQTPRYLIKTRGQQVTLSCSPISGHRSVSWYQQTPGQGLQFLFEYFSETQRNKGNFPGRFSGRQFSNSRSEMNVSTLELGDSALYLCASSSIRWDTEAFFGQGTRLTVV.

This clonotype was observed a few times. A read error is possible here, since a much larger clone lies one base away. The chain has TRBV20-1 and TRBJ1-3; D is uncertain. The CDR3 loop spans 13 amino acids. Germline V lookup: CDR1 DFQATT, CDR2 SNEGSKA (reference sequence). Trimming took off 3 bases at V and 3 bases at J, with 9 bases between the two ends. The CDR3 nucleotides read TGCAGTGCTAGGCCGGAAAGTGGAAACACCATATATTTT. Translating it yields CSARPESGNTIYF.